This T cell receptor beta chain was sequenced in a study of cytomegalovirus exposure and HLA in healthy donors. Broader study findings: In vitro checks showed that a few CMV-associated chains really do target CMV antigens. With high specificity and sensitivity, the classifier reportedly diagnosed cytomegalovirus status.

On this clone itself: Its matching antigen is unknown.

This CDR3 comprises 16 residues. V shed 4 bases and J 2 bases; nucleotides not matched to a gene: 5. CDR1 and CDR2 from the germline V gene are SGHTS and YDEGEE. Measured with immunoSEQ multiplex PCR; TCRdb has only the in-frame clones, and not every one. The sample gives approximately 180,000 clones, more than 75% of which show up once; 1.4% is in the top ten. The chain uses TRBV5-8 and TRBJ2-7; 14 positions agree with TRBD2. Sequences were obtained from PBMCs. The sequence derives from a woman aged 30 to 39 in good health and CMV-seronegative. CDR3 region: CASSRGLAGAPYEQYF. CDR3 coding DNA: TGTGCCAGCAGCCGGGGACTAGCGGGGGCACCCTACGAGCAGTACTTC.